This T cell receptor beta chain was sequenced during a study of patients and donors after allogeneic stem cell transplantation. V was pared by 3 bases and J by 4 bases, with 9 bases between. CDR1 and CDR2 (germline): MDHEN, SYDVKM. The CDR3 is 13 amino acids. The table lists this clonotype with a few counts. MiXCR, applied by TCRdb to the RT-PCR reads, yields one record per CDR3 protein. The sample lists 900,000 to 1,000,000 distinct CDR3 sequences, roughly 18% seen once, with roughly 6% in the top ten. Sample: blood, either unsorted or a sorted T cell fraction (not recorded which). The sequence was obtained from a human donor who was either an allogeneic HSCT recipient or a stem cell or donor lymphocyte infusion donor (not recorded which). It is not recorded whose cells these are; they may come from a transplant donor. This chain uses TRBV28 with TRBJ1-1; D remains ambiguous. The DNA for the CDR3 is TGTGCCAGCAGTTTGAGGAGACCCACTGAAGCTTTCTTT. Its protein product is CASSLRRPTEAFF.